The 23 T cell receptor beta chains below all came from one sample that was sequenced in a study of T cells after yellow fever vaccination. TCRdb itself ran the 5' RACE reads through MiXCR, one entry per CDR3 protein. Of tens of thousands of distinct CDR3 sequences listed, about an eighth were seen once; the top ten hold about 26%. This specimen consisted of CD8+ T cells not binding an NS4B(214-222) dextramer, sorted from PBMCs, obtained about 21 days after the first yellow fever vaccination. The receptors derive from a man between 18 and 29 years old who received the YFV17D yellow fever vaccine.

The gene calls are TRBV19 and TRBJ2-1; no firm D call. CDR1 is LNHDA, CDR2 SQIVND, per germline (reference sequence). The CDR3 spans 12 residues. Trimming took 1 base from V and 6 from J, leaving 4 bases between them. The CDR3 loop is CASSIGSNEQFF. The CDR3 region has the DNA TGTGCCAGTAGTATAGGATCCAATGAGCAGTTCTTC. Looking up the rest from reference TRBV19 and TRBJ2-1 gives the full variable domain: DGGITQSPKYLFRKEGQNVTLSCEQNLNHDAMYWYRQDPGQGLRLIYYSQIVNDFQKGDIAEGYSVSREKKESFPLTVTSAQKNPTAFYLCASSIGSNEQFFGPGTRLTVL.

The table lists this clonotype with a few counts. This chain connects TRBV12-3 or TRBV12-4 to TRBJ1-2; 12 bases are a match to TRBD1. Unmatched junction bases numbered 5, after V lost 3 bases and J lost 0 bases. This CDR3 region has 17 residues. CDR3 bases: TGTGCCAGCAGTTTCAGGGACAGGGGGCTCTCTAACTATGGCTACACCTTC. This encodes CASSFRDRGLSNYGYTF.

This clonotype appeared a few times. V and J are TRBV10-1 and TRBJ2-2; 7 positions agree with TRBD1. CDR1 WNHNN and CDR2 SYGVQD come from the germline V gene (reference sequence). With V trimmed by 2 bases and J by 6 bases, 3 bases remained unmatched. The CDR3 has 14 residues. In nucleotides, the CDR3 is TGCGCCAGCAGTGAGAATAGGGGGCCCGGGGAGCTGTTTTTT. It encodes CASSENRGPGELFF.

A few counts support this clonotype. V usage is TRBV19 and J usage is TRBJ1-1; no firm D call. Germline CDR1 LNHDA, CDR2 SQIVND (reference sequence). V was cut by 6 bases and J by 1 base, with 6 bases left in between. This CDR3 contains 12 residues. CDR3 residues: CASRLGNTEAFF. The CDR3, as DNA: TGTGCCAGTAGGTTAGGGAACACTGAAGCTTTCTTT.

The chain combines TRBV4-3 with TRBJ1-2; 8 bases line up with TRBD1. V shed 0 bases, J shed 4 bases, and the junction held 7 bases outside the gene matches. This CDR3 has 16 residues. Germline V lookup: CDR1 LGHNA, CDR2 YSLEER. CDR3 in amino acids: CASSQDRGGTGYGYTF. DNA for the CDR3: TGCGCCAGCAGCCAAGATAGGGGCGGGACAGGCTATGGCTACACCTTC.

The chain recombines TRBV4-1 with TRBJ2-3; D not resolved. The CDR3 loop spans 15 amino acids. V lost 0 bases and J lost 1, with 8 bases in between. CDR1 and CDR2 from the germline V gene are MGHRA and YSYEKL. The CDR3 DNA is TGCGCCAGCAGCCAAGAAAGGGTGGGCACAGATACGCAGTATTTT. Translation gives CASSQERVGTDTQYF.

At least ten counts were recorded for this clonotype. The CDR3 DNA reads TGCGCCAGCAGCCGAACAGGGGGTCAGCCCCAGCATTTT. Encoded protein: CASSRTGGQPQHF. The chain carries TRBV4-3 and TRBJ1-5, with 8 bases lining up with TRBD1. In germline, CDR1 is LGHNA, CDR2 YSLEER. This CDR3 comprises 13 residues. The trim removed 4 bases at V and 6 bases at J, leaving 2 bases unmatched.

This clonotype has more than one count but fewer than ten. This sequence joins TRBV11-1 and TRBJ2-3; TRBD2 matches at 10 bases. V gave up 5 bases and J gave up 0 bases; unmatched junction bases: 14. The CDR3 sequence is 19 residues long. Germline CDR1 reads SGHAT; CDR2 reads FQDESV (reference sequence). CDR3 bases: TGTGCCAGCAGCCCACCCCACCTAGCGGGGGCCCTTAGCACAGATACGCAGTATTTT. This gives the protein CASSPPHLAGALSTDTQYF.

The gene calls are TRBV7-2 and TRBJ2-1, with 13 bases aligning to TRBD2. The germline CDR1 and CDR2 sequences are SGHTA and FQGNSA. CDR3 length equals 16 residues. V dropped 1 base and J dropped 10; count of bases not matched to a gene: 7. The CDR3 DNA sequence: TGTGCCAGCAGCTTAGTGCGGACTAGCGGGGGAGGAGAGCAGTTCTTC. Translating it yields CASSLVRTSGGGEQFF.

This sequence joins TRBV12-3 or TRBV12-4 and TRBJ1-6, with D possibly TRBD1 on 5 matching bases. CDR3 length equals 12 residues. V was shortened by 2 bases and J by 15 bases, with 11 bases between the two germline ends. Here the CDR3 reads CASSLFGARLHF. In DNA, the CDR3 is TGTGCCAGCAGTTTATTTGGGGCGCGCCTCCACTTT.

This clonotype came up a few times. The rearrangement uses TRBV28 and TRBJ1-5; 9 nucleotides agree with TRBD1. The trim removed 6 bases at V and 7 bases at J, leaving 10 bases unmatched. CDR3 length equals 15 residues. The germline gives CDR1 MDHEN, CDR2 SYDVKM. The CDR3 sequence: CASRAPGTGNQPQHF. In nucleotides, the CDR3 is TGTGCCAGCAGGGCACCCGGGACAGGGAACCAGCCCCAGCATTTT.

The chain recombines TRBV4-1 with TRBJ1-1; the match to TRBD1 covers 8 bases. Germline V gene sequence: CDR1 MGHRA, CDR2 YSYEKL. J lost 0 bases, V lost 0 bases, and 6 bases had no gene match. The CDR3 has 17 residues. CDR3 sequence: CASSQDFYRGVNTEAFF. The CDR3 coding sequence is TGCGCCAGCAGCCAAGATTTCTACAGGGGGGTGAACACTGAAGCTTTCTTT.

At least ten counts were recorded for this clonotype. The chain employs TRBV24-1 and TRBJ2-3; D gene uncertain. Per germline, CDR1 KGHDR and CDR2 SFDVKD. The V end lost 1 base, the J end lost 4 bases, and 17 bases lay between the germline ends. CDR3 length: 17 residues. The CDR3 sequence is CATSDFPEGPSADTQYF. The CDR3 DNA follows: TGTGCCACCAGTGATTTTCCGGAAGGGCCAAGCGCAGATACGCAGTATTTT.

This chain links TRBV3-1 with TRBJ2-7; TRBD1 matches 8 bases. The CDR3 spans 14 residues. With V trimmed by 4 bases and J by 6 bases, 8 bases remained unmatched. Germline CDR1 is LGHDT and CDR2 is YNNKEL (reference sequence). The CDR3 nucleotides are TGTGCCAGCAGCCTCGGGACAGGTACTGGCGAGCAGTACGTC. This sequence encodes CASSLGTGTGEQYV.

The genes are TRBV5-1 and TRBJ2-7; 9 bases agree with TRBD1. The CDR3 spans 16 residues. CDR1 is SGHRS, CDR2 YFSETQ, per germline. With 0 bases clipped from V and 3 bases from J, the junction kept 7 bases outside the gene matches. The CDR3 loop is CASSLVPTGGYYEQYV. The CDR3 DNA follows: TGCGCCAGCAGCTTGGTACCGACAGGGGGTTACTACGAGCAGTACGTC.

The V call is TRBV5-5, the J call TRBJ2-1; D remains ambiguous. The germline V gene encodes CDR1 SGHKS and CDR2 YYEKEE (reference sequence). The CDR3 covers 15 residues. V lost 2 bases, J lost 0 bases, and 9 bases lay in between. The CDR3 DNA is TGTGCCAGCAGCTTTGGGCAGAACTCCTACAATGAGCAGTTCTTC. It is translated as CASSFGQNSYNEQFF.

This clonotype was counted at least ten times. The chain is built from TRBV6-5 and TRBJ2-3; D possibly matches TRBD1 or TRBD2 (5 bases each). This CDR3 region has 16 residues. CDR1 is MNHEY and CDR2 is SVGAGI in the germline V gene. V lost 4 bases and J lost 13, with 27 bases in between. Here the CDR3 DNA reads TGTGCCAGCAGTTCAGGGACGGAGTACCTGAGTGGCGCAAAGTATTTT. Its protein product is CASSSGTEYLSGAKYF.

V usage is TRBV12-3 or TRBV12-4 and J usage is TRBJ2-3; 16 positions match TRBD2. The trim removed 5 bases at V and 5 bases at J, leaving 7 bases unmatched. The CDR3 consists of 17 residues. The CDR3 region is CASSPGTSGGALDTQYF. In nucleotides, the CDR3 is TGTGCCAGCAGTCCCGGGACTAGCGGGGGGGCCTTAGATACGCAGTATTTT.

This clonotype was seen at least ten times. The chain recombines TRBV11-2 with TRBJ1-2; TRBD1 aligns across 9 bases. This CDR3 spans 14 amino acids. Germline CDR1 SGHAT, CDR2 FQNNGV. The trim removed 5 bases at V and 4 bases at J, leaving 5 bases unmatched. The CDR3, as DNA: TGTGCCAGCAGCCCGAGGACAGGGGTCTATGGCTACACCTTC. Translating gives CASSPRTGVYGYTF.

The chain recombines TRBV10-1 with TRBJ2-7; 8 bases align to TRBD1. CDR1 and CDR2 (germline): WNHNN, SYGVQD (reference sequence). The CDR3 length is 13 residues. With V trimmed by 6 bases and J by 2 bases, 3 bases remained unmatched. The CDR3 DNA is TGCGCCAGCAGCGAGACAGGGGCCTACGAGCAGTACTTC. Amino acids: CASSETGAYEQYF.

The chain combines TRBV28 with TRBJ2-5, with D possibly being TRBD1 or TRBD2 (5 bases each). V lost 1 base to trimming and J lost 2 bases, with 20 bases between them. This CDR3 region has 18 residues. Germline V gives CDR1 MDHEN, CDR2 SYDVKM. The CDR3 sequence is CASSLYRPGWTGQETQYF. CDR3 DNA sequence: TGTGCCAGCAGTTTATACCGGCCAGGGTGGACGGGGCAAGAGACCCAGTACTTC.

V usage is TRBV18 and J usage is TRBJ2-5, with a tentative D call TRBD2 (5 bases). CDR1 and CDR2 (germline): KGHSH, LQKENI. CDR3 length: 20 residues. V lost 3 bases and J lost 0, with 26 bases in between. The CDR3 reads CASSPPPGRGFVGYQETQYF. For the CDR3, the DNA is TGTGCCAGCTCACCTCCACCGGGCCGAGGGTTTGTGGGGTACCAAGAGACCCAGTACTTC.

This clonotype was seen a few times. V and J are TRBV9 and TRBJ2-3, with D uncertain. Trimming shortened V by 2 bases and J by 4 bases, and 5 bases separated the two germline ends. Germline V lookup: CDR1 SGDLS, CDR2 YYNGEE. The CDR3 extends over 12 amino acids. The CDR3 DNA is TGTGCCAGCAGCGTTTCGGCAGATACGCAGTATTTT. Its protein product is CASSVSADTQYF. The complete variable domain, with remaining parts taken from reference TRBV9 and TRBJ2-3, reads DSGVTQTPKHLITATGQRVTLRCSPRSGDLSVYWYQQSLDQGLQFLIQYYNGEERAKGNILERFSAQQFPDLHSELNLSSLELGDSALYFCASSVSADTQYFGPGTRLTVL.